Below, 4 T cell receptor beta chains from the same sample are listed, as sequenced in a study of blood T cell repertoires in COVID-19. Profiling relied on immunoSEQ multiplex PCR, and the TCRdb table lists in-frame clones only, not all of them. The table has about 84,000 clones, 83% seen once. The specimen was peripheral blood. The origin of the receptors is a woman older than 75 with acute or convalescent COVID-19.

For the CDR3, the DNA is TGTGCCAGCAGCCTGCCGGCGGCTGCTAACTATGGCTACACCTTC. Its protein product is CASSLPAAANYGYTF. The gene calls are TRBV2 and TRBJ1-2; D gene ambiguous. The CDR3 length is 15 residues. Germline CDR1 and CDR2: SNHLY and FYNNEI. Trimming pared 6 bases from V and 0 bases from J, leaving 14 bases between.

In DNA, the CDR3 is TGTGCCAGCTCACCTACAGGTGAAATAAACTATGGCTACACCTTC. It yields the protein CASSPTGEINYGYTF. J is TRBJ1-2 and V is TRBV18; the D gene is possibly TRBD1 (5 bases). Germline values: CDR1 KGHSH, CDR2 LQKENI. The CDR3 consists of 15 residues. V lost 3 bases, J lost 2 bases, and 13 bases lay in between.

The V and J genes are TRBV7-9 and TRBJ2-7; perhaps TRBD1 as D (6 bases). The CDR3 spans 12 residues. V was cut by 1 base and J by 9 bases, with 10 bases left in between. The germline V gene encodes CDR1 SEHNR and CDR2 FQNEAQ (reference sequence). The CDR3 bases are TGTGCCAGCAGCTTAGGGACAGCAGGGCAGTACTTC. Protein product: CASSLGTAGQYF.

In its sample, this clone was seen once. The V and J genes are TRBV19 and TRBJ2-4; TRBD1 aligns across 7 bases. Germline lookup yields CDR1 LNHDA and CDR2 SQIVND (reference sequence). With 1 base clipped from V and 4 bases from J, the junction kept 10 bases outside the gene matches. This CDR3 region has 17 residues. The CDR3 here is CASSIGFRGTSKNIQYF. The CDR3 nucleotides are TGTGCCAGTAGTATAGGTTTCAGGGGGACCTCGAAAAACATTCAGTACTTC.